This T cell receptor (beta chain) was identified in a study of shared clonotypes between healthy human individuals. The study's findings and limits: When naive CD4 clonotypes were compared across a few donors, approximately 4.9% were shared.

In germline, CDR1 is MDHEN, CDR2 SYDVKM. V lost 2 bases to trimming and J lost 7 bases, with 6 bases between them. The CDR3 sequence is 12 residues long. Every contributor of samples was a Caucasian grown-up residing in Nashville, Tennessee. On this clone itself: Its antigen is not identified.

Here immunoSEQ multiplex PCR was the method, and the copy in TCRdb shows in-frame clones only, minus some. The data show 1.5 million to 1.9 million clones, 95% to 99% seen once. The sequence was collected from a man between 25 and 39 years old in good health. Sequencing input: naive CD4+ T cells sorted from blood. The subset denotes: CD45RA+ positively selected. The chain carries TRBV28 and TRBJ1-5; D call uncertain. The CDR3 region is CASSLIVQPQHF. As DNA, the CDR3 is TGTGCCAGCAGTTTAATTGTGCAGCCCCAGCATTTT.